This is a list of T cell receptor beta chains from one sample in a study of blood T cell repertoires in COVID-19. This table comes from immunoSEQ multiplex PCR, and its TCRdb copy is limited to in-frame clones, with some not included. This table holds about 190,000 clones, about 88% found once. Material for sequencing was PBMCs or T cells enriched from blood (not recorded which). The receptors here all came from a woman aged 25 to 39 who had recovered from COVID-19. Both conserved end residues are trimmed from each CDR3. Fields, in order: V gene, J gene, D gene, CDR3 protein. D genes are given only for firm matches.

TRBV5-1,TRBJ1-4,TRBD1,ASSKIDRGGGEKLF
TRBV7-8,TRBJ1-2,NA,ASSSRGFEVYGYT
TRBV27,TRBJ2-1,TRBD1,ASSISGTGGEQF
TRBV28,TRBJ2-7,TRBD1,ASSFPGQKIDEQY
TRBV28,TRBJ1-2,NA,ASVADRSRDYGYT
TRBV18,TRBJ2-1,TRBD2,ASSPPGVTSGRDNEQF
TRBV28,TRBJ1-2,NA,ASSEPRPMPYGYT
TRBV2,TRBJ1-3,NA,ASRGSSGNTIY
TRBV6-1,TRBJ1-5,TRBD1,ASSELTGGSQPQH
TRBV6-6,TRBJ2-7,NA,ASSSLRVPPYEQY
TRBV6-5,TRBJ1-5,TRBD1,ASKQQGAGQPQH
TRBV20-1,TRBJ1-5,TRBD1,SASSSSLGQGNQPQH
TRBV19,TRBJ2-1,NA,ASSDQQGGTYNEQF
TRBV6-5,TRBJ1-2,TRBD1,ASGTGRNYGYT
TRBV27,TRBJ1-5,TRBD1,ASSFTGGRQPQH
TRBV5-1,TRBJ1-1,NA,ASSSGQPFMNTEAF
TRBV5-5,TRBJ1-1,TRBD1,ASSRTTGALADTEAF
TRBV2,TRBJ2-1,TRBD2,ASNGGRAWNEQF
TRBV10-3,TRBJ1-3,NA,AISESRRYSGNTIY
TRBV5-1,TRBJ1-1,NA,ASSPSTGSPTEAF
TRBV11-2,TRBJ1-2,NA,ASSPTGYGYT
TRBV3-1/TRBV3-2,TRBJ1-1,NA,ASSKQNTEAF
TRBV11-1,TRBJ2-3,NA,ASSLWDNNRADTQY
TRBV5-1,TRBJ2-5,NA,ASSLRGIGETQY
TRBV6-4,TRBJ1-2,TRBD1,ASSDVTGSGGYT
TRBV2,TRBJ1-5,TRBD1,ASIRDSNQPQH
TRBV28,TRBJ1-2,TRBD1,ASSLWRRAGGGYT
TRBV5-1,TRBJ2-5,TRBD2,ASSLEGGKETQY
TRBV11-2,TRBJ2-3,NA,ASTWGERNTDTQY
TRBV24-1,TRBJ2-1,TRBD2,ATSVGSGRGDEQF
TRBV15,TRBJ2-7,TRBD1,ATRATGAYEQY
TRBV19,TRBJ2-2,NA,ASSIRGTTGELF
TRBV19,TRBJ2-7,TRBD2,ASSRSGPAYEQY
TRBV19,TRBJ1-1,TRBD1,ASSISGTGAEAF
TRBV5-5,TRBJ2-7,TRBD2,ASTRGLAANYEQY
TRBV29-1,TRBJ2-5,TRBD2,SVGGLAGAGETQY
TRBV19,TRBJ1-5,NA,ASSIVTSRSNQPQH
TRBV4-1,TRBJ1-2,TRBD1,ASSPTIRDSGAYGYT
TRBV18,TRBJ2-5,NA,ASSPGGQETQY
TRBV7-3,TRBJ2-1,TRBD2,ASSLAVAGGSYNEQF